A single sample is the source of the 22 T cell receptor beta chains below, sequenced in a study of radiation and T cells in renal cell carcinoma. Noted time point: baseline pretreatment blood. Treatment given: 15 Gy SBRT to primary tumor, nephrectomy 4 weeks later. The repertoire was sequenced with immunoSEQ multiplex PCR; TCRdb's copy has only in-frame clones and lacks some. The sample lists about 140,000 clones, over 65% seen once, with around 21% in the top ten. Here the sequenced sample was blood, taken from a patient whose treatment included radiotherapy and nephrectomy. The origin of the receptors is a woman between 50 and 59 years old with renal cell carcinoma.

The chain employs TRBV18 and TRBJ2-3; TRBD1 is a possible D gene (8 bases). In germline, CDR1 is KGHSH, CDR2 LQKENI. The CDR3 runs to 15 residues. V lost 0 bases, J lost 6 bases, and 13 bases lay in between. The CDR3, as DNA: TGTGCCAGCTCACCACCTGACAGGGGAGGGGATACGCAGTATTTT. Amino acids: CASSPPDRGGDTQYF.

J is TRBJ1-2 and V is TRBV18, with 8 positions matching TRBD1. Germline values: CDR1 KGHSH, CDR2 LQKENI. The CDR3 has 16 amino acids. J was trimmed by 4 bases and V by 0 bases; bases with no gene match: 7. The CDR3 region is CASSPPGQGYIYGYTF. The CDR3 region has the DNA TGTGCCAGCTCACCACCCGGACAGGGATACATCTATGGCTACACCTTC.

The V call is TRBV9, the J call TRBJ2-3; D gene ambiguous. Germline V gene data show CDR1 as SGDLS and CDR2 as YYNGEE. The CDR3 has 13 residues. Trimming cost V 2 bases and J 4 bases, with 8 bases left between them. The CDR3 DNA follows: TGTGCCAGCAGCGTCACCTTATCAGATACGCAGTATTTT. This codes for CASSVTLSDTQYF. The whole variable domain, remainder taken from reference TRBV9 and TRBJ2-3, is DSGVTQTPKHLITATGQRVTLRCSPRSGDLSVYWYQQSLDQGLQFLIQYYNGEERAKGNILERFSAQQFPDLHSELNLSSLELGDSALYFCASSVTLSDTQYFGPGTRLTVL.

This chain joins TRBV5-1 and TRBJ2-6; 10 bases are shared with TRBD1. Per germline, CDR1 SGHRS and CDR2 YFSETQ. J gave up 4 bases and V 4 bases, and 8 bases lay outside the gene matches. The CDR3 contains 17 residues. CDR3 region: CASSETTGGLGANVLTF. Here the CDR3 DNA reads TGCGCCAGCAGCGAGACGACAGGGGGCCTGGGGGCCAACGTCCTGACTTTC. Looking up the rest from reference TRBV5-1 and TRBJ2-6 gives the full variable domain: KAGVTQTPRYLIKTRGQQVTLSCSPISGHRSVSWYQQTPGQGLQFLFEYFSETQRNKGNFPGRFSGRQFSNSRSEMNVSTLELGDSALYLCASSETTGGLGANVLTFGAGSRLTVL.

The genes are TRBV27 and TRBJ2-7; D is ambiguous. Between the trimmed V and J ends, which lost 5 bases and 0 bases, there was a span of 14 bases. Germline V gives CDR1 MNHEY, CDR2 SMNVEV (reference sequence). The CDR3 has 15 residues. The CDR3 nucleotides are TGTGCCAGCAGTCTATTAGGCTGGAGCTCCTACGAGCAGTACTTC. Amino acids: CASSLLGWSSYEQYF.

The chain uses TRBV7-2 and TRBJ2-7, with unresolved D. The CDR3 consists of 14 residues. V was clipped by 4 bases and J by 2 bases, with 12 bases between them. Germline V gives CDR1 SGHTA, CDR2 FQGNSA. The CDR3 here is CASSYDRATYEQYF. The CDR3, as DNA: TGTGCCAGCAGCTACGACCGCGCGACCTACGAGCAGTACTTC.

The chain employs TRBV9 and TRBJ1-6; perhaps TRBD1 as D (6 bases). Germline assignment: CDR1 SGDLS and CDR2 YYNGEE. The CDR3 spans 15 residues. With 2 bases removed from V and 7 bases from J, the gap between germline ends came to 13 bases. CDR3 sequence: CASSVTGTLNSPLHF. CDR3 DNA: TGTGCCAGCAGCGTGACCGGGACACTGAATTCACCCCTCCACTTT.

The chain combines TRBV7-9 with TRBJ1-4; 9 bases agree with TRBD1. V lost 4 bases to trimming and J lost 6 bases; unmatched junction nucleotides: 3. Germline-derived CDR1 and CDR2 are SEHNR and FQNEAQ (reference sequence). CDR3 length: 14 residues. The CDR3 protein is CASSSRDRDEKLFF. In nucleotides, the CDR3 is TGTGCCAGCAGCTCCCGGGACAGGGATGAAAAACTGTTTTTT.

The CDR3 bases are TGTGCCAGCGAAACAGGGCGGAACACTGAAGCTTTCTTT. It codes for CASETGRNTEAFF. The chain joins TRBV2 to TRBJ1-1; D possibly corresponds to TRBD1 (6 bases). V lost 8 bases and J 1 base, leaving 11 bases between the germline ends. Germline CDR1 is SNHLY and CDR2 is FYNNEI. The CDR3 sequence is 13 residues long. Full variable domain (outside the CDR3, taken from reference TRBV2 and TRBJ1-1): EPEVTQTPSHQVTQMGQEVILRCVPISNHLYFYWYRQILGQKVEFLVSFYNNEISEKSEIFDDQFSVERPDGSNFTLKIRSTKLEDSAMYFCASETGRNTEAFFGQGTRLTVV.

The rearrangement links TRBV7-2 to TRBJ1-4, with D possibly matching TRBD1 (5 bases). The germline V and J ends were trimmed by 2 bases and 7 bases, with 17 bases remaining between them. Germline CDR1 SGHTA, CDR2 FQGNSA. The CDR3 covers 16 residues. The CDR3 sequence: CASSLTSGPTVEKLFF. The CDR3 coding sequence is TGTGCCAGCAGCTTAACTTCGGGACCCACTGTTGAAAAACTGTTTTTT.

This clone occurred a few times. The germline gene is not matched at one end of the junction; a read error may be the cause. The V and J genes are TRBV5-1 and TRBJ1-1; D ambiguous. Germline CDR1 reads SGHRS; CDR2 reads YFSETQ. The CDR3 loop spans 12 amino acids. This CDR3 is CASSFENSEAFF. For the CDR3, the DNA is TGCGCCAGCAGCTTCGAGAACAGTGAAGCTTTCTTT.

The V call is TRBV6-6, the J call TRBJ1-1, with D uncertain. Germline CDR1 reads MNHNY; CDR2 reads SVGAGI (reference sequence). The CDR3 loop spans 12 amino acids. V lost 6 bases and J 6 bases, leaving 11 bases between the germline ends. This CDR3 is CASSHSGAEAFF. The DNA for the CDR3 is TGTGCCAGCAGCCACTCCGGGGCTGAAGCTTTCTTT.

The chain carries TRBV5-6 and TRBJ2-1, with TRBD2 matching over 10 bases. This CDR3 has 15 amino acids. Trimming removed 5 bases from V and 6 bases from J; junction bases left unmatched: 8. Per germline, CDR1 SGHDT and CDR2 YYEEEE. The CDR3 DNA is TGTGCCAGCAGTCGACCTAGCGGGGGTGCCAATGAGCAGTTCTTC. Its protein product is CASSRPSGGANEQFF.

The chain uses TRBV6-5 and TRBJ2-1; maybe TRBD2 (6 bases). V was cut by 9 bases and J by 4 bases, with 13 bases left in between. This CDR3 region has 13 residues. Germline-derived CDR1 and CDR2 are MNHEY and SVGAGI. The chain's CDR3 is CARHGSHYNEQFF. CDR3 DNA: TGTGCCAGACACGGGAGTCATTACAATGAGCAGTTCTTC.

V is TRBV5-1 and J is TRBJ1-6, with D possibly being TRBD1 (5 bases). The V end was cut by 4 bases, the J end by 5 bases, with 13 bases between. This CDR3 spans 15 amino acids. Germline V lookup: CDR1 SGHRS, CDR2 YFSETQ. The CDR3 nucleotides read TGCGCCAGCAGCCGGACGGGACCGCATAATTCACCCCTCCACTTT. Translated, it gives CASSRTGPHNSPLHF.

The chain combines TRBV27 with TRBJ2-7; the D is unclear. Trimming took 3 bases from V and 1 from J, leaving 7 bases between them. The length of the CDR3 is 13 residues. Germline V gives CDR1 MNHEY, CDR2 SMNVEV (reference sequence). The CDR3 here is CASSFSRSYEQYF. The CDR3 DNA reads TGTGCCAGCAGTTTCTCGCGTTCCTACGAGCAGTACTTC.

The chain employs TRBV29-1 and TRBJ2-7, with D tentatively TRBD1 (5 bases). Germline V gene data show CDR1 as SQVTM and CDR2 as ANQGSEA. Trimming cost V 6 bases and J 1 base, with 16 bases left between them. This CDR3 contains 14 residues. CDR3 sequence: CSVRRGLQSYEQYF. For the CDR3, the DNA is TGCAGCGTGCGAAGGGGTCTTCAATCCTACGAGCAGTACTTC.

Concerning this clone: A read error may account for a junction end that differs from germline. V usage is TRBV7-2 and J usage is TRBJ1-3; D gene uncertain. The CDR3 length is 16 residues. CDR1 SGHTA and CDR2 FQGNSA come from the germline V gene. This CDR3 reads CASSLARRNAGNTIYF. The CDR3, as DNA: TGCGCCAGCAGCTTAGCGCGACGGAATGCTGGAAACACCATATATTTT.

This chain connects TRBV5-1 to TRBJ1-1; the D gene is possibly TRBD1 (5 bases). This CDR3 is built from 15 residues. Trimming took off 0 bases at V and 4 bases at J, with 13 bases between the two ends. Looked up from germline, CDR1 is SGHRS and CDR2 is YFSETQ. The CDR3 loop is CASSLGTGVPTEAFF. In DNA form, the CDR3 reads TGCGCCAGCAGCTTGGGAACGGGGGTTCCCACTGAAGCTTTCTTT.

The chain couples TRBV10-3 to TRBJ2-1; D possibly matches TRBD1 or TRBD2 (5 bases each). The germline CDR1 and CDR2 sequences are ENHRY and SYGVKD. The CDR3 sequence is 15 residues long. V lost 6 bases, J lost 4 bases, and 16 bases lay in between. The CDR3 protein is CAIREDKNPYNEQFF. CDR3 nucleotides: TGTGCCATCAGGGAGGACAAAAATCCATACAATGAGCAGTTCTTC.

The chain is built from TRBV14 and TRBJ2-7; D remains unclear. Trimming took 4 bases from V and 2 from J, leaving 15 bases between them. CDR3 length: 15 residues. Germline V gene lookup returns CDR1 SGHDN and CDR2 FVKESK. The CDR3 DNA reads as TGTGCCAGCAGCCGCCTCCGGGCCGATCCCTACGAGCAGTACTTC. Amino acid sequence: CASSRLRADPYEQYF.

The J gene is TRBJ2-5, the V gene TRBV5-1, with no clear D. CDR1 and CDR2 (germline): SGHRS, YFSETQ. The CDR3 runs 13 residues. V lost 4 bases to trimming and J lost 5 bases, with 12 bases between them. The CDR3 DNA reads TGCGCCAGCAGCGAATTCCTCCTGGAGACCCAGTACTTC. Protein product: CASSEFLLETQYF.